A single sample gave rise to the 27 T cell receptor beta chains below, sequenced in a study of blood T cell repertoires in COVID-19. Method: immunoSEQ multiplex PCR; TCRdb's copy keeps in-frame clones and lacks some. The table records some 150,000 clones, about nine tenths of them present only once. The sample taken for sequencing was peripheral blood. Receptor source: a woman aged 55-75 years who had recovered from COVID-19.

The V gene is TRBV7-9, the J gene TRBJ2-3; a weak D match, TRBD2 (5 bases). Germline V gene sequence: CDR1 SEHNR, CDR2 FQNEAQ (reference sequence). The CDR3 has 15 amino acids. V was clipped by 2 bases and J by 0 bases, with 9 bases between them. This chain's CDR3 is CASSLFGESTDTQYF. As DNA, the CDR3 is TGTGCCAGCAGCTTATTTGGGGAGAGCACAGATACGCAGTATTTT.

The CDR3 here is CASNYAGGAEPEAFF. DNA for the CDR3: TGTGCCAGTAACTACGCAGGGGGCGCGGAGCCTGAAGCTTTCTTT. The chain combines TRBV19 with TRBJ1-1; 8 positions match TRBD1. This CDR3 is 15 amino acids long. The germline V gene has CDR1 LNHDA and CDR2 SQIVND (reference sequence). V trimming: 7 bases; J trimming: 6 bases; junction bases outside the gene matches: 13.

The rearrangement joins TRBV5-1 to TRBJ1-2; perhaps TRBD1 as D (6 bases). The CDR3 consists of 13 residues. Germline CDR1 and CDR2: SGHRS and YFSETQ. The V and J ends lost 2 bases and 5 bases respectively, with 10 bases between them. CDR3 sequence reads: CASSLDRGYGYTF. CDR3 in DNA: TGCGCCAGCAGCTTAGATAGGGGGTATGGCTACACCTTC.

The CDR3 region has the DNA TGCGCCAGCAGCTTTACCGGAACAGTGAACACCGGGGAGCTGTTTTTT. Translation gives CASSFTGTVNTGELFF. V gene TRBV5-1 combines with J gene TRBJ2-2; D remains unclear. The ends were cut back, 2 bases at V and 1 base at J, with 12 bases in the middle. Germline V lookup: CDR1 SGHRS, CDR2 YFSETQ. The CDR3 contains 16 residues.

The chain combines TRBV4-1 with TRBJ2-5; 8 bases agree with TRBD2. With V trimmed by 3 bases and J by 4 bases, 10 bases remained unmatched. Looked up from germline, CDR1 is MGHRA and CDR2 is YSYEKL. The CDR3 spans 16 residues. This CDR3 is CASSHPGTRSRETQYF. The CDR3 DNA reads TGCGCCAGCAGCCACCCCGGGACTAGATCACGAGAGACCCAGTACTTC.

V gene TRBV19 combines with J gene TRBJ1-1, with D unclear. V dropped 5 bases and J dropped 5 bases, with 18 bases sitting between them. The germline gives CDR1 LNHDA, CDR2 SQIVND (reference sequence). The CDR3 is made up of 15 amino acids. In DNA, the CDR3 is TGTGCCAGTAGTCCCCGCCTCAGAGGAGGGACTGAAGCTTTCTTT. Residues: CASSPRLRGGTEAFF.

The chain combines TRBV10-3 with TRBJ2-5, with 8 bases that match TRBD1. CDR3 size: 14 residues. Trimming cost V 6 bases and J 3 bases; bases outside gene matches: 6. The germline CDR1 and CDR2 sequences are ENHRY and SYGVKD. CDR3 residues: CAIRRGQGEETQYF. CDR3 nucleotides: TGTGCCATCAGGAGAGGACAGGGAGAAGAGACCCAGTACTTC.

The V and J genes are TRBV5-1 and TRBJ1-2, with unresolved D. CDR3 size: 14 residues. Trimming pared 0 bases from V and 2 bases from J, leaving 8 bases between. Germline CDR1 is SGHRS and CDR2 is YFSETQ. Here the CDR3 reads CASSLGVRNYGYTF. CDR3 nucleotides: TGCGCCAGCAGCTTGGGAGTTCGGAACTATGGCTACACCTTC.

This clone was observed a handful of times. The gene calls are TRBV19 and TRBJ1-1; 7 bases agree with TRBD1. V lost 5 bases to trimming and J lost 4 bases; unmatched junction nucleotides: 10. Germline assignment: CDR1 LNHDA and CDR2 SQIVND (reference sequence). The CDR3 consists of 15 residues. The CDR3 nucleotides read TGTGCCAGTAGTTCCACAACAGGGGTGATCACTGAAGCTTTCTTT. It translates to CASSSTTGVITEAFF.

The V and J genes are TRBV21-1 and TRBJ1-1; the D call in the table, TRBD1, was not verified against the DNA. TRBV21-1 is a known pseudogene. This CDR3 comprises 13 residues. In nucleotides, the CDR3 is TGTGCCAGCAGCAAAGACAGAAACACTGAAGCTTTCTTT. Translating gives CASSKDRNTEAFF.

V is TRBV2 and J is TRBJ1-4, with 12 bases aligning to TRBD1. Trimming removed 1 base from V and 10 bases from J; junction bases left unmatched: 4. Germline CDR1 is SNHLY and CDR2 is FYNNEI. This CDR3 is 15 amino acids long. The CDR3 reads CASSEEGQGAGKLFF. CDR3 DNA: TGTGCCAGCAGTGAAGAGGGACAGGGGGCCGGAAAACTGTTTTTT.

This chain connects TRBV5-8 to TRBJ2-7; 7 nucleotides agree with TRBD2. The germline CDR1 and CDR2 sequences are SGHTS and YDEGEE. Trimming took 3 bases from V and 1 from J; bases not matched to a gene: 10. The CDR3 totals 16 residues. CDR3 coding DNA: TGTGCCAGCAGCTGGGGGGAGGGAGGAGGGTCCTACGAGCAGTACTTC. Translated: CASSWGEGGGSYEQYF.

This chain connects TRBV5-6 to TRBJ2-2; the D gene is possibly TRBD1 (6 bases). CDR1 and CDR2 from the germline V gene are SGHDT and YYEEEE. V was shortened by 0 bases and J by 6 bases, with 12 bases between the two germline ends. The CDR3 has 15 residues. CDR3 nucleotide sequence: TGTGCCAGCAGCTTGGTACAGGGTCGAGCCGGGGAGCTGTTTTTT. Amino acids: CASSLVQGRAGELFF.

This rearrangement joins TRBV11-2 to TRBJ1-1; 7 positions match TRBD1. This CDR3 is built from 15 residues. From germline, CDR1 is SGHAT and CDR2 FQNNGV. The V and J ends lost 5 bases and 4 bases, in that order; junction bases with no gene match: 10. The CDR3 spells CASSPRTGLSTEAFF. CDR3 DNA: TGTGCCAGCAGCCCGAGGACAGGCCTGAGCACTGAAGCTTTCTTT.

The chain joins TRBV10-3 to TRBJ2-7; 11 nucleotides match TRBD1. Trimming cost V 8 bases and J 2 bases; bases outside gene matches: 14. This CDR3 is built from 17 residues. Germline lookup yields CDR1 ENHRY and CDR2 SYGVKD. This CDR3 is CAIGPGQGVPRAYEQYF. The CDR3 DNA reads as TGTGCCATCGGACCGGGACAGGGGGTTCCACGGGCCTACGAGCAGTACTTC.

The chain carries TRBV4-1 and TRBJ2-7, with a weak D call TRBD2 (6 bases). CDR1 and CDR2 from the germline V gene are MGHRA and YSYEKL. V was shortened by 4 bases and J by 4 bases, with 20 bases between the two germline ends. The CDR3 length is 16 residues. The CDR3 DNA reads as TGCGCCAGCAGCCCCACTAGCATCCCCGCTCCTTACGAGCAGTACTTC. Protein sequence: CASSPTSIPAPYEQYF.

V is TRBV18 and J is TRBJ2-5; no clear D gene. V was pared by 3 bases and J by 4 bases, with 6 bases between. The V gene's germline CDR1 is KGHSH and CDR2 LQKENI. This CDR3 contains 12 residues. CDR3 residues: CASSPAGETQYF. The CDR3 region has the DNA TGTGCCAGCTCACCTGCAGGAGAGACCCAGTACTTC.

The chain is built from TRBV4-1 and TRBJ1-2; 11 bases line up with TRBD1. The CDR3 is made up of 15 amino acids. V was pared by 4 bases and J by 7 bases, with 8 bases of the junction left unmatched. CDR1 is MGHRA and CDR2 is YSYEKL in the germline V gene. For the CDR3, the DNA is TGCGCCAGCAGCCTGGGGACAGGGGGTGATTCTGGCTACACCTTC. It translates to CASSLGTGGDSGYTF.

The chain combines TRBV19 with TRBJ2-7, with a tentative D call TRBD1 (6 bases). Trimming left V 5 bases short and J 0 bases short, with 11 bases between. CDR1 and CDR2 (germline): LNHDA, SQIVND (reference sequence). The CDR3 extends over 14 amino acids. This CDR3 reads CASSSRDNSYEQYF. The DNA of the CDR3 is TGTGCCAGTAGTTCCCGGGACAACTCCTACGAGCAGTACTTC.

The chain's CDR3 is CASSARDSPTGELFF. CDR3 nucleotides: TGCGCCAGCAGCGCGAGAGACAGTCCAACCGGGGAGCTGTTTTTT. This chain links TRBV5-1 with TRBJ2-2, with a weak D call TRBD1 (5 bases). The CDR3 loop spans 15 amino acids. Trimming shortened V by 4 bases and J by 5 bases, and 15 bases separated the two germline ends. Germline lookup yields CDR1 SGHRS and CDR2 YFSETQ.

The chain links TRBV24-1 to TRBJ2-5, with 8 bases identical to TRBD1. With V trimmed by 0 bases and J by 2 bases, 7 bases remained unmatched. Germline V gene data show CDR1 as KGHDR and CDR2 as SFDVKD. The CDR3 is 17 amino acids. The CDR3 region has the DNA TGTGCCACCAGTGATTTGGGGGGGACAGGTGATCAAGAGACCCAGTACTTC. It codes for CATSDLGGTGDQETQYF.

V is TRBV4-3 and J is TRBJ2-2; D is possibly TRBD1 (5 bases). This CDR3 comprises 17 residues. The V end lost 0 bases, the J end lost 4 bases, and 15 bases lay between the germline ends. Germline V CDR1 and CDR2: LGHNA, YSLEER. CDR3 amino acids: CASSQDSGRVGTGELFF. CDR3 coding DNA: TGCGCCAGCAGCCAAGATTCGGGCAGGGTAGGCACCGGGGAGCTGTTTTTT.

This chain joins TRBV11-2 and TRBJ1-3; D unresolved. V lost 4 bases and J lost 0, with 22 bases in between. The CDR3 spans 19 residues. The germline V gene encodes CDR1 SGHAT and CDR2 FQNNGV. CDR3 amino acids: CASSSSGWDNGRSGNTIYF. CDR3 sequence (DNA): TGTGCCAGCAGCTCTAGCGGGTGGGATAACGGGCGCTCTGGAAACACCATATATTTT.

The rearrangement links TRBV19 to TRBJ1-2, with D tentatively TRBD1 (6 bases). Deletions cut 5 bases from V and 10 bases from J, with 20 bases between. From germline, CDR1 is LNHDA and CDR2 SQIVND (reference sequence). This CDR3 spans 14 amino acids. CDR3 residues: CASSVSGTKSDYTF. Here the CDR3 DNA reads TGTGCCAGTAGTGTCTCCGGGACAAAAAGCGACTACACCTTC.

The rearrangement uses TRBV12-3 or TRBV12-4 and TRBJ2-5; tentatively, D is TRBD2 (5 bases). Trimming shortened V by 3 bases and J by 3 bases, and 8 bases separated the two germline ends. CDR3 length equals 13 residues. This CDR3 reads CASSLGVEETQYF. The CDR3 coding sequence is TGTGCCAGCAGTTTGGGAGTGGAAGAGACCCAGTACTTC.

This chain connects TRBV4-1 to TRBJ2-7; D unresolved. The CDR3 is 11 amino acids. Germline V gene lookup returns CDR1 MGHRA and CDR2 YSYEKL. The V and J ends lost 0 bases and 7 bases respectively, with 4 bases between them. The CDR3: CASSQESEQYF. DNA for the CDR3: TGCGCCAGCAGCCAAGAGTCTGAGCAGTACTTC.

The CDR3: CASSLVADTEAFF. The CDR3 nucleotides are TGTGCCAGCAGCTTGGTGGCGGACACTGAAGCTTTCTTT. This chain uses TRBV5-5 with TRBJ1-1, with D unclear. The CDR3 length is 13 residues. Per the germline V gene, CDR1 is SGHKS and CDR2 is YYEKEE (reference sequence). Deletions cut 0 bases from V and 3 bases from J, with 6 bases between.